One and the same sample provided the 19 T cell receptor beta chains below, sequenced in a study of blood T cell repertoires in COVID-19. Profiled with immunoSEQ multiplex PCR; TCRdb holds only in-frame clones, not every one. Found here are around 380,000 clones, roughly 86% of them singletons; the top ten hold approximately 1%. The material sequenced was peripheral blood. The receptors originated from a human donor with acute or convalescent COVID-19. The donor label of this sample is uncertain.

The chain employs TRBV10-3 and TRBJ1-2, with D tentatively TRBD1 (6 bases). The CDR3 contains 15 residues. Looked up from germline, CDR1 is ENHRY and CDR2 is SYGVKD. V shed 0 bases and J shed 4 bases, with 12 bases lying between them. As DNA, the CDR3 is TGTGCCATCAGTGAGTCGATTGGGACACTCTATGGCTACACCTTC. This codes for CAISESIGTLYGYTF.

The chain employs TRBV15 and TRBJ2-2, with D possibly matching TRBD1 (5 bases). This CDR3 comprises 14 residues. Looked up from germline, CDR1 is LNHNV and CDR2 is YYDKDF (reference sequence). With 9 bases removed from V and 2 bases from J, the gap between germline ends came to 13 bases. The CDR3 reads CATKKDRNTGELFF. The CDR3 bases are TGTGCCACAAAGAAAGACAGAAACACCGGGGAGCTGTTTTTT.

The V and J genes are TRBV9 and TRBJ2-3, with 11 nucleotides matching TRBD2. With 0 bases clipped from V and 5 bases from J, the junction kept 8 bases outside the gene matches. Germline V gives CDR1 SGDLS, CDR2 YYNGEE. The CDR3 has 17 amino acids. Here the CDR3 DNA reads TGTGCCAGCAGCGTAGTGGGGATAGCGGGGGGGCAAGATACGCAGTATTTT. Translated: CASSVVGIAGGQDTQYF.

The chain carries TRBV20-1 and TRBJ2-1; D is possibly TRBD2 (6 bases). Between the trimmed V and J ends, which lost 4 bases and 6 bases, there was a span of 7 bases. Germline values: CDR1 DFQATT, CDR2 SNEGSKA (reference sequence). This CDR3 has 11 amino acids. Here the CDR3 DNA reads TGCAGTGCTATCGGGGGCAATGAGCAGTTCTTC. This encodes CSAIGGNEQFF.

The V call is TRBV7-2, the J call TRBJ1-1; 9 bases are shared with TRBD1. V was pared by 5 bases and J by 0 bases, with 7 bases of the junction left unmatched. Germline lookup yields CDR1 SGHTA and CDR2 FQGNSA. The CDR3 is 16 residues long. DNA of the CDR3: TGTGCCAGCAGCCGTCGACAGGGGGGAATGAACACTGAAGCTTTCTTT. Translating it yields CASSRRQGGMNTEAFF.

The rearrangement uses TRBV2 and TRBJ1-3, with 7 nucleotides matching TRBD1. Trimming removed 6 bases from V and 2 bases from J; junction bases left unmatched: 7. Germline CDR1 is SNHLY and CDR2 is FYNNEI. This CDR3 has 15 amino acids. The CDR3 DNA sequence: TGTGCCAGCAGGGCCAACAGGGGAACTGGAAACACCATATATTTT. This encodes CASRANRGTGNTIYF. Full variable domain (outside the CDR3, taken from reference TRBV2 and TRBJ1-3): EPEVTQTPSHQVTQMGQEVILRCVPISNHLYFYWYRQILGQKVEFLVSFYNNEISEKSEIFDDQFSVERPDGSNFTLKIRSTKLEDSAMYFCASRANRGTGNTIYFGEGSWLTVV.

The rearrangement links TRBV15 to TRBJ1-2, with a tentative D call TRBD1 (5 bases). The CDR3 totals 13 residues. V shed 1 base and J shed 5 bases, with 8 bases lying between them. The V gene's germline CDR1 is LNHNV and CDR2 YYDKDF (reference sequence). CDR3 amino acids: CATSRVGRYGYTF. In DNA form, the CDR3 reads TGTGCCACCAGCAGAGTGGGGCGATATGGCTACACCTTC.

The chain recombines TRBV18 with TRBJ1-4; a weak D match, TRBD1 (5 bases). Germline V gene sequence: CDR1 KGHSH, CDR2 LQKENI. The CDR3 contains 15 residues. The V gene lost 2 bases and the J gene lost 2 bases, with 9 bases spanning the gap. CDR3 bases: TGTGCCAGCTCACCAGTGGGGCAGACTAATGAAAAACTGTTTTTT. It encodes CASSPVGQTNEKLFF.

This chain links TRBV18 with TRBJ1-2; D gene ambiguous. Germline V CDR1 and CDR2: KGHSH, LQKENI. With 4 bases removed from V and 7 bases from J, the gap between germline ends came to 7 bases. This CDR3 comprises 11 residues. CDR3 amino acids: CASSQRGGYTF. Written as DNA, the CDR3 is TGTGCCAGCTCACAGCGGGGTGGCTACACCTTC.

The rearrangement joins TRBV10-3 to TRBJ2-7; TRBD1 might be the D (6 bases). The length of the CDR3 is 17 residues. The germline V gene encodes CDR1 ENHRY and CDR2 SYGVKD. With 2 bases removed from V and 1 base from J, the gap between germline ends came to 18 bases. The CDR3 spells CAISEPLGQSKSYEQYF. The DNA for the CDR3 is TGTGCCATCAGTGAGCCTCTCGGACAGTCAAAGTCCTACGAGCAGTACTTC.

V usage is TRBV7-2 and J usage is TRBJ1-1, with TRBD1 matching over 8 bases. Looked up from germline, CDR1 is SGHTA and CDR2 is FQGNSA. The CDR3 covers 13 residues. Trimming removed 5 bases from V and 3 bases from J; junction bases left unmatched: 2. CDR3 in DNA: TGTGCCAGCAGCGTGGACAGGGACACTGAAGCTTTCTTT. This encodes CASSVDRDTEAFF.

This clone was found a few times. The gene calls are TRBV4-1 and TRBJ1-6; the match to TRBD1 covers 10 bases. Trimming took 0 bases from V and 7 from J; bases not matched to a gene: 9. Germline lookup yields CDR1 MGHRA and CDR2 YSYEKL. The CDR3 contains 18 residues. In DNA, the CDR3 is TGCGCCAGCAGCCAAGATAGGGGGACAGGGGCGAGGAATTCACCCCTCCACTTT. Protein: CASSQDRGTGARNSPLHF.

The CDR3: CASSRDSANQPQHF. The CDR3 DNA follows: TGTGCCAGCAGCCGGGACAGTGCCAATCAGCCCCAGCATTTT. The chain uses TRBV6-5 and TRBJ1-5, with 7 bases that match TRBD1. Looked up from germline, CDR1 is MNHEY and CDR2 is SVGAGI. V trimming: 6 bases; J trimming: 3 bases; junction bases outside the gene matches: 5. This CDR3 has 14 residues.

J is TRBJ1-6 and V is TRBV3-1 (or the pseudogene TRBV3-2), with D perhaps matching TRBD1 (6 bases). Germline V gene data show CDR1 as LGHDT and CDR2 as YNNKEL (reference sequence). This CDR3 has 18 amino acids. Trimming took off 5 bases at V and 3 bases at J, with 20 bases between the two ends. CDR3 bases: TGTGCCAGCAGCGCTGGTCGGTTAGGGGGGGTCTATAATTCACCCCTCCACTTT. Protein product: CASSAGRLGGVYNSPLHF.

V gene TRBV5-8 combines with J gene TRBJ2-5; D may be TRBD1 (6 bases). V was trimmed by 4 bases and J by 4 bases, leaving 14 bases between them. CDR1 is SGHTS, CDR2 YDEGEE, per germline. The CDR3 length is 14 residues. The CDR3 is CASSRPGAGETQYF. The CDR3 coding sequence is TGTGCCAGCAGCCGACCAGGGGCCGGAGAGACCCAGTACTTC. Using reference TRBV5-8 and TRBJ2-5 for the parts outside the CDR3, the full variable domain is EAGVTQSPTHLIKTRGQQATLRCSPISGHTSVYWYQQALGLGLQFLLWYDEGEERNRGNFPPRFSGRQFPNYSSELNVNALELEDSALYLCASSRPGAGETQYFGPGTRLLVL.

The genes are TRBV10-3 and TRBJ2-7; D gene ambiguous. The CDR3 contains 12 residues. Per germline, CDR1 ENHRY and CDR2 SYGVKD. The V end lost 2 bases, the J end lost 12 bases, and 14 bases lay between the germline ends. The CDR3 DNA reads as TGTGCCATCAGTGAGAGTCCCCAGAGGCGGTACTTC. Translating gives CAISESPQRRYF.

CDR3 loop: CASSSDRGEKLFF. CDR3 nucleotides: TGTGCCAGCTCATCGGACCGGGGGGAAAAACTGTTTTTT. The chain carries TRBV18 and TRBJ1-4, with D maybe TRBD1 (5 bases). The CDR3 has 13 amino acids. The V end lost 5 bases, the J end lost 8 bases, and 12 bases lay between the germline ends. Germline V gene data show CDR1 as KGHSH and CDR2 as LQKENI.

The J gene is TRBJ2-3, the V gene TRBV6-6; a weak D match, TRBD1 (5 bases). The germline gives CDR1 MNHNY, CDR2 SVGAGI (reference sequence). With 2 bases removed from V and 4 bases from J, the gap between germline ends came to 16 bases. CDR3 length: 16 amino acids. The CDR3 DNA is TGTGCCAGCAGTTACGAGCCAACAACAGGAGCAGATACGCAGTATTTT. Translating it yields CASSYEPTTGADTQYF.

The rearrangement links TRBV6-6 to TRBJ2-1; 8 bases fit TRBD2. This CDR3 has 13 residues. Germline V gene sequence: CDR1 MNHNY, CDR2 SVGAGI (reference sequence). The J segment lost 9 bases and the V segment lost 7 bases, leaving 8 bases of the junction unmatched. CDR3 amino acids: CASKPGGGGEQFF. The CDR3 nucleotides are TGTGCCAGCAAGCCCGGGGGGGGTGGTGAGCAGTTCTTC.